This T cell receptor beta chain is from a study of cytomegalovirus exposure and HLA in healthy donors. PCR primers comprised 60 Vbeta and 13 Jbeta primers. Clones were read by immunoSEQ multiplex PCR, and TCRdb kept only the in-frame ones, dropping some. Of 55,000 to 70,000 clones listed, about nine tenths are singletons. Germline V gene data show CDR1 as SEHNR and CDR2 as FQNEAQ (reference sequence). The CDR3 is made up of 15 amino acids. With regard to this clone: One end of the junction fails to match germline, which may point to a read error.

Those who donated were healthy bone marrow donors. Material for sequencing was PBMCs. The sequence came from a woman in her twenties or thirties in good health and CMV-seronegative. This rearrangement joins TRBV7-9 to TRBJ2-7; weak D call: TRBD2 (5 bases). In nucleotides, the CDR3 is TGTTCCAGCAGCTTATTCCCGGACTCCGATCACGAGCAGTACTTC. Translation: CSSSLFPDSDHEQYF.